What follows are 29 T cell receptor beta chains derived from one specimen sequenced in a study of blood T cells in healthy people across ages. Then a second PCR, running roughly 6 to 12 cycles, was carried out with a sample-barcoded 5' primer and a J-beta primer mix. TCRdb independently ran MiXCR on the 5' RACE reads; one entry per CDR3 protein. The profile covers 730,000 or so distinct CDR3 sequences, with around 40% appearing a single time and around a fifth taken by the ten largest. Sequenced material: blood. Every receptor here comes from an older woman in good health.

V usage is TRBV6-1 and J usage is TRBJ2-3; 9 nucleotides agree with TRBD1. This CDR3 contains 13 residues. The V gene's germline CDR1 is MNHNS and CDR2 SASEGT. The junction had 3 bases not matched to a gene; V was cut back by 7 bases and J by 4 bases. The CDR3 region has the DNA TGTGCCAGCAAAACAGGGGGCCCAGATACGCAGTATTTT. Protein sequence: CASKTGGPDTQYF.

This clonotype has only a few counts. J is TRBJ2-5 and V is TRBV7-3; D is unclear. The length of the CDR3 is 14 residues. V lost 5 bases and J lost 1, with 11 bases in between. Germline loops: CDR1 SGHTA, CDR2 FQGTGA. Written as DNA, the CDR3 is TGTGCCAGCAGCCCCCAACCTACCCAAGAGACCCAGTACTTC. This translates into CASSPQPTQETQYF.

J is TRBJ2-5 and V is TRBV9, with 9 nucleotides matching TRBD1. Judging by the DNA end, TRBJ2-7 fits better; the J call may be wrong. CDR1 SGDLS and CDR2 YYNGEE come from the germline V gene. CDR3 size: 15 residues. The CDR3 coding sequence is TGTGCCAGCAGCGTAGACGGGACAGGGTGGTCCGAGCAGTACTTC. It specifies CASSVDGTGWSEQYF.

The J gene is TRBJ2-7, the V gene TRBV20-1; 7 bases fit TRBD2. V lost 5 bases and J lost 2; bases outside the gene matches: 3. Germline V CDR1 and CDR2: DFQATT, SNEGSKA (reference sequence). The CDR3 has 12 amino acids. CDR3 in amino acids: CSAPGTTYEQYF. CDR3 in DNA: TGCAGTGCTCCCGGGACTACCTACGAGCAGTACTTC.

This clonotype has more than one count but fewer than ten. CDR3 DNA sequence: TGTGCCAGCAGCCAATGGGGTTCTTCTAGCGGCCACACAGATACGCAGTATTTT. Protein sequence: CASSQWGSSSGHTDTQYF. The chain has TRBV14 and TRBJ2-3, with 7 positions matching TRBD2. CDR1 and CDR2 from the germline V gene are SGHDN and FVKESK. The ends lost 2 bases at V and 2 bases at J; junction bases unmatched: 13. The CDR3 has 18 residues. Supplemented by reference TRBV14 and TRBJ2-3, the full variable domain reads EAGVTQFPSHSVIEKGQTVTLRCDPISGHDNLYWYRRVMGKEIKFLLHFVKESKQDESGMPNNRFLAERTGGTYSTLKVQPAELEDSGVYFCASSQWGSSSGHTDTQYFGPGTRLTVL.

This clonotype has just a few counts. This chain uses TRBV9 with TRBJ1-2; D unclear. This CDR3 is built from 14 residues. Per germline, CDR1 SGDLS and CDR2 YYNGEE. Trimming stripped 4 bases from V and 4 bases from J, with 14 bases between. The CDR3 DNA reads TGTGCCAGCAGCACCCGACCGGGCAGCTATGGCTACACCTTC. Amino acid sequence: CASSTRPGSYGYTF. Full variable domain (remainder filled in from reference TRBV9 and TRBJ1-2): DSGVTQTPKHLITATGQRVTLRCSPRSGDLSVYWYQQSLDQGLQFLIQYYNGEERAKGNILERFSAQQFPDLHSELNLSSLELGDSALYFCASSTRPGSYGYTFGSGTRLTVV.

Comment on this clonotype: A read error may explain this, as a much larger clone is one base away. The V gene is TRBV12-3 or TRBV12-4, the J gene TRBJ2-5, with 7 bases that match TRBD2. Matching the DNA end better, TRBJ2-7 makes the J call doubtful. The CDR3 loop spans 14 amino acids. The CDR3 nucleotides are TGTGCCAGCAGGCCGGGACTACAAGTCGACGAGCAGTACTTC. Amino acids: CASRPGLQVDEQYF.

V is TRBV6-2 or TRBV6-3 and J is TRBJ2-5, with D unclear. This CDR3 has 13 residues. Germline V gene lookup returns CDR1 MNHEY and CDR2 SVGEGT. The ends were cut back, 4 bases at V and 2 bases at J, with 8 bases in the middle. CDR3 protein: CASSFPTQETQYF. The CDR3 DNA sequence: TGTGCCAGCAGTTTCCCTACGCAAGAGACCCAGTACTTC.

This clonotype was counted between two and nine times. CDR3: CASTQMGYNEQFF. The CDR3 region has the DNA TGTGCCAGCACTCAAATGGGTTACAATGAGCAGTTCTTC. The V gene is TRBV6-2 or TRBV6-3, the J gene TRBJ2-1; D is undetermined. Trimming removed 7 bases from V and 4 bases from J, with 11 bases in between. This CDR3 has 13 residues. Per germline, CDR1 MNHEY and CDR2 SVGEGT.

In this sample, this clonotype turned up a few times. The chain uses TRBV4-2 and TRBJ2-1; TRBD2 aligns across 7 bases. Looked up from germline, CDR1 is LGHNA and CDR2 is YNFKEQ. The CDR3 contains 15 residues. Trimming at V came to 0 bases and at J to 5 bases, leaving 4 bases not matched to a gene. CDR3 loop: CASSQDRLADNEQFF. DNA of the CDR3: TGTGCCAGCAGCCAAGATCGCCTAGCGGACAATGAGCAGTTCTTC.

This clonotype was counted many times. The chain recombines TRBV5-1 with TRBJ2-1; 12 nucleotides match TRBD2. Germline V CDR1 and CDR2: SGHRS, YFSETQ. The V gene end was trimmed by 4 bases and the J gene end by 2 bases; junction bases not matched to a gene: 4. The CDR3 has 16 residues. In DNA form, the CDR3 reads TGCGCCAGCAGCACCCTAGCGGGGGGGACCTACAATGAGCAGTTCTTC. Translation gives CASSTLAGGTYNEQFF. The full variable domain, its missing parts supplied by reference TRBV5-1 and TRBJ2-1, is KAGVTQTPRYLIKTRGQQVTLSCSPISGHRSVSWYQQTPGQGLQFLFEYFSETQRNKGNFPGRFSGRQFSNSRSEMNVSTLELGDSALYLCASSTLAGGTYNEQFFGPGTRLTVL.

V usage is TRBV7-9 and J usage is TRBJ2-3; 14 nucleotides match TRBD2. The CDR3 runs 18 residues. CDR1 and CDR2 (germline): SEHNR, FQNEAQ (reference sequence). Unmatched junction bases numbered 10, after V lost 4 bases and J lost 4 bases. In nucleotides, the CDR3 is TGTGCCAGCAGCTCAACACCGGGACTAGCGGGGGATGCAGATACGCAGTATTTT. It specifies CASSSTPGLAGDADTQYF. The full variable domain, its missing parts supplied by reference TRBV7-9 and TRBJ2-3, is DTGVSQNPRHKITKRGQNVTFRCDPISEHNRLYWYRQTLGQGPEFLTYFQNEAQLEKSRLLSDRFSAERPKGSFSTLEIQRTEQGDSAMYLCASSSTPGLAGDADTQYFGPGTRLTVL.

The table lists this clonotype with a few counts. The chain combines TRBV12-3 or TRBV12-4 with TRBJ1-2; 12 bases match TRBD1. This CDR3 has 14 amino acids. J lost 4 bases, V lost 7 bases, and 4 bases had no gene match. In nucleotides, the CDR3 is TGTGCCAGCATAGGGACAGGGGGCACCTATGGCTACACCTTC. As protein: CASIGTGGTYGYTF.

This clonotype has a count of ten or more. The genes are TRBV29-1 and TRBJ2-5, with D possibly matching TRBD2 (5 bases). The CDR3 covers 14 residues. Germline V gene lookup returns CDR1 SQVTM and CDR2 ANQGSEA. Trimming stripped 6 bases from V and 2 bases from J, with 16 bases between. CDR3: CSVTPSGVQETQYF. In DNA, the CDR3 is TGCAGCGTGACCCCCAGCGGAGTACAAGAGACCCAGTACTTC.

This clonotype was observed many times. The chain employs TRBV4-2 and TRBJ2-1; 7 bases map to TRBD2. This CDR3 is built from 15 residues. CDR1 and CDR2 (germline): LGHNA, YNFKEQ. V lost 3 bases and J lost 3; bases outside the gene matches: 5. The CDR3 region has the DNA TGTGCCAGCAGCCAGGGGCTAGCGGACTACAATGAGCAGTTCTTC. Translated, it gives CASSQGLADYNEQFF.

This clonotype was counted once. The chain is built from TRBV2 and TRBJ2-3, with 9 bases lining up with TRBD2. V lost 9 bases, J lost 0 bases, and 4 bases stayed unmatched. The CDR3 is 14 residues long. CDR1 is SNHLY and CDR2 is FYNNEI in the germline V gene. CDR3 coding DNA: TGTGCCAGTACGACTAGCGGAAGCACAGATACGCAGTATTTT. Protein product: CASTTSGSTDTQYF.

As DNA, the CDR3 is TGTGCCAGCAGCGATGGGGGGGTCACTGAAGCTTTCTTT. Protein product: CASSDGGVTEAFF. This chain uses TRBV7-9 with TRBJ1-1, with D tentatively TRBD1 (5 bases). This CDR3 has 13 amino acids. V lost 5 bases and J 4 bases, leaving 11 bases between the germline ends. Germline CDR1 is SEHNR and CDR2 is FQNEAQ (reference sequence).

The rearrangement joins TRBV28 to TRBJ2-3; 7 bases are a match to TRBD1. V shed 8 bases and J 0 bases; nucleotides not matched to a gene: 8. CDR3 length: 15 residues. CDR1 is MDHEN and CDR2 is SYDVKM in the germline V gene. The CDR3 region is CASQPGTESTDTQYF. CDR3 coding DNA: TGTGCCAGCCAACCAGGGACAGAAAGCACAGATACGCAGTATTTT.

The chain employs TRBV6-5 and TRBJ1-2; 10 positions agree with TRBD1. Germline V CDR1 and CDR2: MNHEY, SVGAGI. The V and J ends lost 0 bases and 8 bases, in that order; junction bases with no gene match: 18. The CDR3 sequence is 19 residues long. CDR3: CASSYSAGGTGAYYRGYTF. The CDR3 bases are TGTGCCAGCAGTTACTCGGCTGGGGGGACAGGGGCCTACTATCGAGGCTACACCTTC.

The chain joins TRBV4-3 to TRBJ1-2, with D perhaps matching TRBD1 (6 bases). Looked up from germline, CDR1 is LGHNA and CDR2 is YSLEER. CDR3 size: 15 residues. Trimming left V 1 base short and J 4 bases short, with 13 bases between. For the CDR3, the DNA is TGCGCCAGCAGCCAAGGCGCAGGGGAGGGCTATGGCTACACCTTC. As protein: CASSQGAGEGYGYTF.

This chain uses TRBV14 with TRBJ2-4, with 11 bases aligning to TRBD2. Germline V gives CDR1 SGHDN, CDR2 FVKESK. There are 15 residues in the CDR3. J gave up 13 bases and V 6 bases, and 14 bases lay outside the gene matches. Written as DNA, the CDR3 is TGTGCCAGCAGACTGACTAGCGGGAATTACAATGAGCAGTACTTC. Translated, it gives CASRLTSGNYNEQYF.

In its sample, this clonotype was seen once. This sequence joins TRBV6-6 and TRBJ2-5; TRBD1 aligns across 9 bases. The tail of the sequence fits TRBJ2-7 better, so the J call may be wrong. There are 15 residues in the CDR3. Germline loops: CDR1 MNHNY, CDR2 SVGAGI (reference sequence). CDR3 DNA sequence: TGTGCCAGCAGTCCCAGACAGGGGGGGAGGTACGAGCAGTACTTC. This codes for CASSPRQGGRYEQYF.

This clonotype was picked up many times. The chain links TRBV29-1 to TRBJ2-7; D may match TRBD1 or TRBD2 (5 bases each). Looked up from germline, CDR1 is SQVTM and CDR2 is ANQGSEA. Trimming shortened V by 4 bases and J by 2 bases, and 12 bases separated the two germline ends. The CDR3 consists of 13 residues. The CDR3 coding sequence is TGCAGCGTTGCGAAGGGGACGCCCTACGAGCAGTACTTC. It translates to CSVAKGTPYEQYF.

In this sample, this clonotype turned up a few times. This chain connects TRBV6-5 to TRBJ2-1; maybe TRBD1 (6 bases). The germline gives CDR1 MNHEY, CDR2 SVGAGI. V lost 2 bases and J 5 bases, leaving 19 bases between the germline ends. This CDR3 region has 17 residues. The CDR3 here is CASSYAVQGSRNNEQFF. The CDR3 nucleotides are TGTGCCAGCAGTTACGCCGTACAGGGAAGCCGGAACAATGAGCAGTTCTTC.

This chain joins TRBV29-1 and TRBJ2-3; 12 bases are shared with TRBD2. J lost 7 bases, V lost 3 bases, and 2 bases had no gene match. There are 13 residues in the CDR3. CDR1 SQVTM and CDR2 ANQGSEA come from the germline V gene. The CDR3 region is CSVDTSGRNTQYF. In nucleotides, the CDR3 is TGCAGCGTTGATACTAGCGGGAGGAATACGCAGTATTTT.

In its sample, this clonotype was seen a few times. The chain uses TRBV20-1 and TRBJ1-5; D ambiguous. The CDR3 covers 12 residues. The V end lost 2 bases, the J end lost 2 bases, and 4 bases lay between the germline ends. Per germline, CDR1 DFQATT and CDR2 SNEGSKA (reference sequence). As DNA, the CDR3 is TGCAGTGCTAGACTGCGCAATCAGCCCCAGCATTTT. This codes for CSARLRNQPQHF.

The chain employs TRBV20-1 and TRBJ1-4; tentative D call: TRBD1 (6 bases). V lost 0 bases, J lost 8 bases, and 16 bases lay in between. This CDR3 has 15 amino acids. The V gene's germline CDR1 is DFQATT and CDR2 SNEGSKA (reference sequence). In DNA form, the CDR3 reads TGCAGTGCTAGAGATGCAGGGGCAATTTCAGAAAAACTGTTTTTT. Translating gives CSARDAGAISEKLFF.

Turning to this clonotype: A read error may explain this, as a much larger clone is one base away. This chain uses TRBV29-1 with TRBJ2-1; no reliable D call. The CDR3 sequence is 11 residues long. Germline V gene data show CDR1 as SQVTM and CDR2 as ANQGSEA. CDR3 residues: CSGGTYNKQFF. The CDR3 DNA is TGCAGCGGGGGAACATACAATAAGCAGTTCTTC.

The sample holds many counts of this clonotype. This chain connects TRBV5-6 to TRBJ2-1; 9 bases fit TRBD1. Germline values: CDR1 SGHDT, CDR2 YYEEEE. Trimming at V came to 5 bases and at J to 4 bases, leaving 10 bases not matched to a gene. This CDR3 region has 16 residues. The CDR3 nucleotides read TGTGCCAGCAGTTATACCGGGACAGGGAGGTACAATGAGCAGTTCTTC. Its protein is CASSYTGTGRYNEQFF.